What follows are 10 T cell receptor beta chains derived from one specimen sequenced in a study of CD8 T cells in ankylosing spondylitis (dated by TCRdb to about 2017). Library construction relied on 5' RACE. TCRdb names Illumina HiSeq 2500 as the instrument used. TCRdb reanalyzed the raw reads on its own, using fastp at Q25 for trimming and MiXCR for clone calling, and kept in-frame beta chains. Records with the same CDR3 protein are collapsed into one entry carrying the most frequent genes and DNA. The sample yields 250,000 to 300,000 distinct CDR3 sequences; around 19% were counted once. Together, the top ten hold around 8% of the sample. Sequencing input: blood, either unsorted or a sorted T cell fraction (not recorded which). Source of these receptors: a male donor with ankylosing spondylitis or in good health (not recorded which).

Only a few counts were recorded for this clonotype. The chain carries TRBV7-6 and TRBJ2-1, with TRBD1 matching over 7 bases. V lost 2 bases and J lost 7; bases outside the gene matches: 11. Per germline, CDR1 SGHVS and CDR2 FNYEAQ. The length of the CDR3 is 16 residues. CDR3 region: CASSLRETGFSNEQFF. CDR3 DNA: TGTGCCAGCAGCTTACGAGAGACAGGGTTTTCTAATGAGCAGTTCTTC.

This clonotype turned up a few times. The chain is built from TRBV28 and TRBJ2-5; 8 bases fit TRBD1. V lost 6 bases and J lost 2; bases outside the gene matches: 17. In germline, CDR1 is MDHEN, CDR2 SYDVKM. The CDR3 totals 18 residues. The DNA for the CDR3 is TGTGCCAGCAGCCTTGCCTCCTTCTTGGGACAGGAGCAAGAGACCCAGTACTTC. It codes for CASSLASFLGQEQETQYF.

This clonotype turned up a few times. The CDR3 here is CATSENRQNTEAFF. The DNA for the CDR3 is TGTGCCACCAGTGAGAACAGACAGAACACTGAAGCTTTCTTT. This chain connects TRBV24-1 to TRBJ1-1; no reliable D call. This CDR3 contains 14 residues. Deletions cut 4 bases from V and 1 base from J, with 9 bases between. The germline gives CDR1 KGHDR, CDR2 SFDVKD.

The DNA of the CDR3 is TGTACCAGCAGTGAAGTGGGGAACGAGCAGTACGTC. As protein: CTSSEVGNEQYV. The rearrangement joins TRBV6-1 to TRBJ2-7, with no clear D. This CDR3 is 12 amino acids long. Germline V CDR1 and CDR2: MNHNS, SASEGT.

The rearrangement joins TRBV28 to TRBJ2-7, with TRBD1 matching 7 bases. Unmatched junction bases numbered 12, after V lost 3 bases and J lost 4 bases. Germline V gives CDR1 MDHEN, CDR2 SYDVKM. The CDR3 loop spans 16 amino acids. The CDR3 bases are TGTGCCAGCAGTTTCCGTCCCGGGACAGATCCTTACGAGCAGTACGTC. Translation gives CASSFRPGTDPYEQYV.

The rearrangement uses TRBV5-1 and TRBJ2-2; 8 bases fit TRBD1. CDR1 is SGHRS and CDR2 is YFSETQ in the germline V gene. There are 15 residues in the CDR3. The J segment lost 5 bases and the V segment lost 4 bases, leaving 7 bases of the junction unmatched. The CDR3 protein is CASSQERQGTGELFF. For the CDR3, the DNA is TGCGCCAGCAGCCAGGAGAGACAGGGGACCGGGGAGCTGTTTTTT. The full variable domain, rest sourced from reference TRBV5-1 and TRBJ2-2, is KAGVTQTPRYLIKTRGQQVTLSCSPISGHRSVSWYQQTPGQGLQFLFEYFSETQRNKGNFPGRFSGRQFSNSRSEMNVSTLELGDSALYLCASSQERQGTGELFFGEGSRLTVL.

This clonotype was counted between two and nine times. V is TRBV12-3 or TRBV12-4 and J is TRBJ2-7, with TRBD2 matching over 10 bases. The CDR3 spans 14 residues. Unmatched junction bases numbered 4, after V lost 4 bases and J lost 4 bases. DNA for the CDR3: TGTGCCAGCAGTTACGGACTAGCGGAATACGAGCAGTACGTC. Translated: CASSYGLAEYEQYV.

The chain is built from TRBV10-3 and TRBJ1-5; 8 bases agree with TRBD1. This CDR3 has 15 residues. J was trimmed by 6 bases and V by 6 bases; bases with no gene match: 10. Per germline, CDR1 ENHRY and CDR2 SYGVKD. DNA of the CDR3: TGTGCCATCAGGGCTGGCGGGACAGGTTTTCAGCCCCAGCATTTT. This sequence encodes CAIRAGGTGFQPQHF.

This clonotype was seen more than once but under ten times. The gene calls are TRBV6-1 and TRBJ2-1; no definite D call. Deletions cut 5 bases from V and 2 bases from J, with 10 bases between. CDR3 size: 14 residues. The germline CDR1 and CDR2 sequences are MNHNS and SASEGT. The CDR3 nucleotides read TGTGCCAGCAGTAAGACCGATACCTACAATGAGCAGTTCTTC. It yields the protein CASSKTDTYNEQFF.

The sample holds many counts of this clonotype. The V call is TRBV6-1, the J call TRBJ2-1; no clear D. The germline V gene has CDR1 MNHNS and CDR2 SASEGT. V was trimmed by 6 bases and J by 0 bases, leaving 9 bases between them. The CDR3 length is 14 residues. This CDR3 reads CASRSIGSYNEQFF. CDR3 nucleotide sequence: TGTGCCAGCAGATCGATAGGCTCCTACAATGAGCAGTTCTTC.